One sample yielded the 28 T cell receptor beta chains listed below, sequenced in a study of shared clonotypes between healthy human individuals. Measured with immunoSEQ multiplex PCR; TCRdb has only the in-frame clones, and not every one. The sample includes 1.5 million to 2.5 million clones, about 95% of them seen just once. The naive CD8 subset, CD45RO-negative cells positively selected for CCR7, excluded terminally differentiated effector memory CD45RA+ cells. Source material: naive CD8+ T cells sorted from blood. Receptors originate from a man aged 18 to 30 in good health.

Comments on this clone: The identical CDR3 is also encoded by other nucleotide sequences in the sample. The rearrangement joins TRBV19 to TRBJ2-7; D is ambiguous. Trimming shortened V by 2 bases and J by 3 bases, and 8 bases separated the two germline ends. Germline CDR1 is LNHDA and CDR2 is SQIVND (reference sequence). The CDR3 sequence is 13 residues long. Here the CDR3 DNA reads TGTGCCAGTAGTATAACTGTTGTCTACGAGCAGTACTTC. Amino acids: CASSITVVYEQYF.

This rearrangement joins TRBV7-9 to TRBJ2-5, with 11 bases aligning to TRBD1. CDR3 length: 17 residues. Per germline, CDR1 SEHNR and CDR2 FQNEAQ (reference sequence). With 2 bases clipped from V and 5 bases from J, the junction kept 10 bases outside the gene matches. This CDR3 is CASSLTGQGASGETQYF. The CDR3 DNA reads TGTGCCAGCAGCTTAACTGGACAGGGGGCTTCAGGGGAGACCCAGTACTTC.

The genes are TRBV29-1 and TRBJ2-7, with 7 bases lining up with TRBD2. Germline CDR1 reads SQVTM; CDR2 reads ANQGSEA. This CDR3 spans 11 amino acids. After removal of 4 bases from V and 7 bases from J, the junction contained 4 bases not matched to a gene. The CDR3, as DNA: TGCAGCGTTGGCAGGGAGGGAGAGCAGTACTTC. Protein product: CSVGREGEQYF.

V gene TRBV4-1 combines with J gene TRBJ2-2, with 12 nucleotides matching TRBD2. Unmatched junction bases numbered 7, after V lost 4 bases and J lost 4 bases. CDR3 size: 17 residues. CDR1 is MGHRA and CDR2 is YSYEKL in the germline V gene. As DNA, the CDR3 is TGCGCCAGCAGCCCCGGCTGGACTAGCGGGACCACCGGGGAGCTGTTTTTT. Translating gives CASSPGWTSGTTGELFF.

In DNA form, the CDR3 reads TGTGCCAGCAGCGGTTCCCAAGAGACCCAGTACTTC. Its translation: CASSGSQETQYF. This rearrangement joins TRBV6-5 to TRBJ2-5; no reliable D call. The germline V and J ends were trimmed by 6 bases and 1 base, with 6 bases remaining between them. The CDR3 is 12 amino acids. The germline V gene has CDR1 MNHEY and CDR2 SVGAGI.

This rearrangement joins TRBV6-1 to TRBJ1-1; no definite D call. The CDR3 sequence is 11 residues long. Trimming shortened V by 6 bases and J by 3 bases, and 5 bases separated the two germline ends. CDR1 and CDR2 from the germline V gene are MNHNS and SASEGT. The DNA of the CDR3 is TGTGCCAGCAGCGCTTACACTGAAGCTTTCTTT. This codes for CASSAYTEAFF.

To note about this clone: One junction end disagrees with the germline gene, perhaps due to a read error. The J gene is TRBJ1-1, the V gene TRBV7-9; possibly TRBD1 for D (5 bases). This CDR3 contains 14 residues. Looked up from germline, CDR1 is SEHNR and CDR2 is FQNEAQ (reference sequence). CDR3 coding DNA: TGTGCCAGCAGATTAGGGGTTGGGAGCACTGAAGCTTTCTTT. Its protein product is CASRLGVGSTEAFF.

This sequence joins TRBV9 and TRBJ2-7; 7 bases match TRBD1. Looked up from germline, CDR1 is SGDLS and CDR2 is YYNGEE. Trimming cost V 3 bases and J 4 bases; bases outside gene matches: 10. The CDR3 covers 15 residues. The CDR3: CASSATGTAGYEQYF. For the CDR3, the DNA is TGTGCCAGCAGCGCGACCGGGACAGCTGGATACGAGCAGTACTTC. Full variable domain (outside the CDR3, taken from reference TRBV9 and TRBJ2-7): DSGVTQTPKHLITATGQRVTLRCSPRSGDLSVYWYQQSLDQGLQFLIQYYNGEERAKGNILERFSAQQFPDLHSELNLSSLELGDSALYFCASSATGTAGYEQYFGPGTRLTVT.

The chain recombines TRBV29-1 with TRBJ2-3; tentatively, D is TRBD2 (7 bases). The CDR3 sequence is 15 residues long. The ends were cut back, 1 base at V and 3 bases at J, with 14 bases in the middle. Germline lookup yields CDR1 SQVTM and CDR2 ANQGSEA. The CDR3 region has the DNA TGCAGCGTTGAAGGAAGGGGGGGGCAAACAGATACGCAGTATTTT. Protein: CSVEGRGGQTDTQYF.

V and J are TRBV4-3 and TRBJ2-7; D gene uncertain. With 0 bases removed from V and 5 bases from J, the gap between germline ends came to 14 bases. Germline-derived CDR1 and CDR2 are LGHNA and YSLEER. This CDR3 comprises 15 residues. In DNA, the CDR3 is TGCGCCAGCAGCCAAGATTCCGGCTCCCAGAACGAGCAGTACTTC. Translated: CASSQDSGSQNEQYF.

The CDR3 DNA is TGCGCCAGCAGCTTATTAGACAAGTACGAGCAGTACTTC. Its protein is CASSLLDKYEQYF. This chain joins TRBV5-1 and TRBJ2-7; the D is unclear. The germline CDR1 and CDR2 sequences are SGHRS and YFSETQ. Trimming pared 2 bases from V and 4 bases from J, leaving 10 bases between. The CDR3 sequence is 13 residues long.

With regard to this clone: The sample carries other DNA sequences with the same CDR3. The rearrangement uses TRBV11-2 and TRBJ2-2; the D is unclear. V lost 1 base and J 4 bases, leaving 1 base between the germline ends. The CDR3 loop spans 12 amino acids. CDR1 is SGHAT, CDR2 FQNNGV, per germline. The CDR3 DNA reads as TGTGCCAGCAGCTTAGCCACCGGGGAGCTGTTTTTT. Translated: CASSLATGELFF.

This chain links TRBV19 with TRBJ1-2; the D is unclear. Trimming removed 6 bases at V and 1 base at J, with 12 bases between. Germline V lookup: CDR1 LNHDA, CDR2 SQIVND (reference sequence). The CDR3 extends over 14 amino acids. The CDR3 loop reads CASSPPEYNYGYTF. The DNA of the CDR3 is TGTGCCAGTAGCCCGCCGGAGTATAACTATGGCTACACCTTC.

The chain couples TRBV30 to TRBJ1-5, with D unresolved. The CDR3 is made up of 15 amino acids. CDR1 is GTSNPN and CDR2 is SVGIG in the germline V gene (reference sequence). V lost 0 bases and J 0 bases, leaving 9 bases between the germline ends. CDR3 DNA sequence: TGTGCCTGGAGTGTAGGGCACTATAGCAATCAGCCCCAGCATTTT. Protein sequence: CAWSVGHYSNQPQHF.

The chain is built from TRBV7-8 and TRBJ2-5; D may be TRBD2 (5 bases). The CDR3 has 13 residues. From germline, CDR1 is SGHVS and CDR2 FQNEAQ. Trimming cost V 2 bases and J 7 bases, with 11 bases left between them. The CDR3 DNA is TGTGCCAGCAGCTTAACCGCCGAGGGGACCCAGTACTTC. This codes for CASSLTAEGTQYF.

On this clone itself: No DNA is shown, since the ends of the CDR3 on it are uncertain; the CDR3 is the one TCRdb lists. The CDR3 sequence is CASSVGGGTQPRYF. The chain joins TRBV9 to TRBJ2-7; the tabulated D call, TRBD2, remains unverified against the DNA. The CDR3 is 14 residues long, ends included. Germline V CDR1 and CDR2: SGDLS, YYNGEE.

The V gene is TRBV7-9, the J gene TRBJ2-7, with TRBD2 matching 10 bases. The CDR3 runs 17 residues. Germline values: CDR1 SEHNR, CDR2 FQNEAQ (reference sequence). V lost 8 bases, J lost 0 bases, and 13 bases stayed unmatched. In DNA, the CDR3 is TGTGCCAGCTCCTCCCTAGCGGGGGCGTCAAGCTCCTACGAGCAGTACTTC. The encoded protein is CASSSLAGASSSYEQYF.

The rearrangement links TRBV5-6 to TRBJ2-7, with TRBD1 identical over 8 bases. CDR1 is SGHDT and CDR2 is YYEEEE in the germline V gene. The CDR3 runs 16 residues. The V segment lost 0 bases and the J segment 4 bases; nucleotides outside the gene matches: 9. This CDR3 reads CASSLAPGQGRYEQYF. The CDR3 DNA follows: TGTGCCAGCAGCTTGGCCCCTGGACAGGGACGTTACGAGCAGTACTTC.

The DNA of the CDR3 is TGTGCCAGCAGCTTTAGACCAGGACAGGGGGACAACGAGCAGTACTTC. It encodes CASSFRPGQGDNEQYF. The gene calls are TRBV7-9 and TRBJ2-7, with TRBD1 matching over 10 bases. CDR1 and CDR2 (germline): SEHNR, FQNEAQ (reference sequence). CDR3 length: 16 residues. Trimming removed 3 bases from V and 5 bases from J; junction bases left unmatched: 10. Combining the CDR3 with reference TRBV7-9 and TRBJ2-7 gives the whole variable domain DTGVSQNPRHKITKRGQNVTFRCDPISEHNRLYWYRQTLGQGPEFLTYFQNEAQLEKSRLLSDRFSAERPKGSFSTLEIQRTEQGDSAMYLCASSFRPGQGDNEQYFGPGTRLTVT.

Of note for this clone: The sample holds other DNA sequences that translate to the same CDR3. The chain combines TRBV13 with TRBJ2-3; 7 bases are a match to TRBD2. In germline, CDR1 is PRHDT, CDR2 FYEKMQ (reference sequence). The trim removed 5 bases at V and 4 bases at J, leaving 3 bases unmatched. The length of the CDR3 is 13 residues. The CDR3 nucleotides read TGTGCCAGCAGCCTCGGGGGGTCAGATACGCAGTATTTT. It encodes CASSLGGSDTQYF.

The CDR3 DNA sequence: TGTGCCTGGAGTGACATGGACGAGCAGTACTTC. It specifies CAWSDMDEQYF. The chain is built from TRBV30 and TRBJ2-7; D gene unclear. In germline, CDR1 is GTSNPN, CDR2 SVGIG (reference sequence). The CDR3 runs 11 residues. With 1 base removed from V and 5 bases from J, the gap between germline ends came to 6 bases.

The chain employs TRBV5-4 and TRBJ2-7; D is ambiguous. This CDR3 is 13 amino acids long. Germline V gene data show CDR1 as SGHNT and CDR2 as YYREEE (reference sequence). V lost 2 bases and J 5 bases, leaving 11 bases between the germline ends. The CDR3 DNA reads TGTGCCAGCAGCTTCAGGCTTCTCGACGAGCAGTACTTC. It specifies CASSFRLLDEQYF. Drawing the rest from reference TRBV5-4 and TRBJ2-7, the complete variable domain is ETGVTQSPTHLIKTRGQQVTLRCSSQSGHNTVSWYQQALGQGPQFIFQYYREEENGRGNFPPRFSGLQFPNYSSELNVNALELDDSALYLCASSFRLLDEQYFGPGTRLTVT.

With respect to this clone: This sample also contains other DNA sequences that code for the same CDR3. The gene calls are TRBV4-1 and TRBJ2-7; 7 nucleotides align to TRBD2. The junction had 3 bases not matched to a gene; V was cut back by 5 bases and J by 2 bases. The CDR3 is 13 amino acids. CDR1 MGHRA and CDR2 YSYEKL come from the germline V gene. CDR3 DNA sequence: TGCGCCAGCAGCACCGGGGGGACCTACGAGCAGTACTTC. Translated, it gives CASSTGGTYEQYF.

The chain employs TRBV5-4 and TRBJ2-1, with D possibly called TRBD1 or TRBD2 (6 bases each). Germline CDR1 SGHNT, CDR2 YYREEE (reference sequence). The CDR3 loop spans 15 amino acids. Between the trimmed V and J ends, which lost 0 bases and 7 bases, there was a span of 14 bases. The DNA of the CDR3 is TGTGCCAGCAGCTTGGGCAGGGGCCGGGGGAATGAGCAGTTCTTC. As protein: CASSLGRGRGNEQFF.

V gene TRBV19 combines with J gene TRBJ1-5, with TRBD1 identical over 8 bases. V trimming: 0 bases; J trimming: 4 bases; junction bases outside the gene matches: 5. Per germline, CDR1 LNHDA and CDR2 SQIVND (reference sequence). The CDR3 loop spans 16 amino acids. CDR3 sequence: CASSIDPGQDNQPQHF. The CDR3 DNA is TGTGCCAGTAGTATAGATCCGGGACAGGATAATCAGCCCCAGCATTTT.

The CDR3 sequence: CASRKKHDTEAFF. In nucleotides, the CDR3 is TGTGCCAGCAGGAAAAAACACGACACTGAAGCTTTCTTT. The chain has TRBV7-9 and TRBJ1-1; D call uncertain. The V gene's germline CDR1 is SEHNR and CDR2 FQNEAQ (reference sequence). The CDR3 covers 13 residues. V lost 6 bases, J lost 3 bases, and 11 bases lay in between.

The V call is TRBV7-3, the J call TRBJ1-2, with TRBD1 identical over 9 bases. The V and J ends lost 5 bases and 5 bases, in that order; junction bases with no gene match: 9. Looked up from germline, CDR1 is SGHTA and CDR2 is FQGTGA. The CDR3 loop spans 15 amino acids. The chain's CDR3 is CASSPSGTGSYGYTF. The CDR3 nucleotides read TGTGCCAGCAGCCCCTCCGGGACAGGGTCATATGGCTACACCTTC.

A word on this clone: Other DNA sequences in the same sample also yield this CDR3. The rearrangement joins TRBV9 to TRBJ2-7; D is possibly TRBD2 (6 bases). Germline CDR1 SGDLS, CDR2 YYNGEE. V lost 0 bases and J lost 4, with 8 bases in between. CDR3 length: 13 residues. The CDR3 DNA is TGTGCCAGCAGCGTAGGGGCGGGATACGAGCAGTACTTC. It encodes CASSVGAGYEQYF.